The sequence of this T cell receptor beta chain was determined in a study of cytomegalovirus exposure and HLA in healthy donors. The PCR contained 60 Vbeta and 13 Jbeta primers. Libraries were prepared by immunoSEQ multiplex PCR; TCRdb keeps only in-frame clonotypes and omits some of them. The sample yields 160,000 or so clones, approximately 80% seen once. Trimming took 3 bases from V and 8 from J, leaving 10 bases between them. The CDR3 extends over 11 amino acids. The germline V gene encodes CDR1 SQVTM and CDR2 ANQGSEA. The V gene is TRBV29-1, the J gene TRBJ1-2; D is unresolved. Sequences were obtained from PBMCs. The clonotype was recovered from a woman in her forties or fifties in good health and CMV-seronegative. In DNA form, the CDR3 reads TGCAGCGTTGATTCTGTGGGCGGCTACACCTTC. Its translation is CSVDSVGGYTF.